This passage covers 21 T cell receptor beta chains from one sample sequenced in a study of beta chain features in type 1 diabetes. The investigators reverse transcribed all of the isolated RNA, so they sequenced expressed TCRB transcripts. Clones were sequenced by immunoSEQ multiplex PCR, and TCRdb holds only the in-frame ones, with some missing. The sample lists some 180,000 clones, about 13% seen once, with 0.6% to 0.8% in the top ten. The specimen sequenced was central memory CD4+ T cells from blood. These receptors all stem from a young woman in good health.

The CDR3 DNA follows: TGTGCCAGCAGTGCGACAGGGGGCCCGCGCTACGAGCAGTACTTC. Translation gives CASSATGGPRYEQYF. The chain uses TRBV6-6 and TRBJ2-7, with 10 bases aligning to TRBD1. CDR3 length: 15 amino acids. The V gene's germline CDR1 is MNHNY and CDR2 SVGAGI (reference sequence). V dropped 5 bases and J dropped 3; count of bases not matched to a gene: 7.

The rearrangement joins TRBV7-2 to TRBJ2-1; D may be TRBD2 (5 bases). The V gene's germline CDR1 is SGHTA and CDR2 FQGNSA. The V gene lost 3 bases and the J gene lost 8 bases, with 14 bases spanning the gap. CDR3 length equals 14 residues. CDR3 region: CASSFAGVGDEQFF. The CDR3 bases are TGTGCCAGCAGCTTTGCGGGCGTGGGTGATGAGCAGTTCTTC. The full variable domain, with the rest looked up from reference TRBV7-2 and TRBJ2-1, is GAGVSQSPSNKVTEKGKDVELRCDPISGHTALYWYRQSLGQGLEFLIYFQGNSAPDKSGLPSDRFSAERTGGSVSTLTIQRTQQEDSAVYLCASSFAGVGDEQFFGPGTRLTVL.

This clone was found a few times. The CDR3 sequence is CASSLAGGRYNEQFF. The CDR3 region has the DNA TGCGCCAGCAGCCTAGCGGGAGGGAGGTACAATGAGCAGTTCTTC. J is TRBJ2-1 and V is TRBV5-1; 12 bases line up with TRBD2. Germline CDR1 reads SGHRS; CDR2 reads YFSETQ. The CDR3 covers 15 residues. J lost 4 bases, V lost 4 bases, and 3 bases had no gene match.

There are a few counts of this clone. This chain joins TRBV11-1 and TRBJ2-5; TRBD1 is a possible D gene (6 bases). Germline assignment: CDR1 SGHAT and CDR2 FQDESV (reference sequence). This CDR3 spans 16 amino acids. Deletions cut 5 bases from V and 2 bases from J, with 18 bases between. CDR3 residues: CASSPRPGQKQETQYF. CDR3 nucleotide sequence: TGTGCCAGCAGCCCTCGACCGGGACAAAAACAAGAGACCCAGTACTTC.

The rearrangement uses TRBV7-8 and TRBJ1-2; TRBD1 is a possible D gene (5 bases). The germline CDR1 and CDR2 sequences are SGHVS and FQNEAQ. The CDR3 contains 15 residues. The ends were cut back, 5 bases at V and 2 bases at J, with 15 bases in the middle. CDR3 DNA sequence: TGTGCCAGCAGCCCCAAGGACAATTCAAACTATGGCTACACCTTC. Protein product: CASSPKDNSNYGYTF.

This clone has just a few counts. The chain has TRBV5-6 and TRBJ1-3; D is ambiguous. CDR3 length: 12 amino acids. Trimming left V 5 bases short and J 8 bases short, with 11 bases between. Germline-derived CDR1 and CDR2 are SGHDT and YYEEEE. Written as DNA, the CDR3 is TGTGCCAGCAGACACGAGGAATACACCATATATTTT. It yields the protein CASRHEEYTIYF.

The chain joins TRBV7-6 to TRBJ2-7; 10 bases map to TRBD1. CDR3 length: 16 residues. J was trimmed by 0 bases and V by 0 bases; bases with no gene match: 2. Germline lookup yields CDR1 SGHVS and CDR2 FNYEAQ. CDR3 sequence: CASSLAGQGSSYEQYF. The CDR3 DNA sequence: TGTGCCAGCAGCTTAGCGGGACAGGGGTCCTCCTACGAGCAGTACTTC.

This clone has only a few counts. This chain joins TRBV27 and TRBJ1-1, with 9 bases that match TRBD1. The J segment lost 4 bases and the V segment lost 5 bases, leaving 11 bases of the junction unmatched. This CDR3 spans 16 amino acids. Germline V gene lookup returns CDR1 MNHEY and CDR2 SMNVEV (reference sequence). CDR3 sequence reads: CASSRGTGYRGTEAFF. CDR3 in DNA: TGTGCCAGCAGTAGGGGGACAGGGTACAGGGGCACTGAAGCTTTCTTT.

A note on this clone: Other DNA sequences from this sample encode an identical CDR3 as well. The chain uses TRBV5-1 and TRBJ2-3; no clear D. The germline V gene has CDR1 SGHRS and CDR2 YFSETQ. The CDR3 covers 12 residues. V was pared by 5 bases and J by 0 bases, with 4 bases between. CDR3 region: CASRQSTDTQYF. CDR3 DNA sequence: TGCGCCAGCAGGCAGAGCACAGATACGCAGTATTTT.

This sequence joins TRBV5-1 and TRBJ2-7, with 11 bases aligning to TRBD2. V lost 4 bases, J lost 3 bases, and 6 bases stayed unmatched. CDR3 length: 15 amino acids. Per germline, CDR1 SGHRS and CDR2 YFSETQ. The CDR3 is CASSITSGSLYEQYF. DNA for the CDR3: TGCGCCAGCAGCATTACTAGCGGGAGTCTCTACGAGCAGTACTTC.

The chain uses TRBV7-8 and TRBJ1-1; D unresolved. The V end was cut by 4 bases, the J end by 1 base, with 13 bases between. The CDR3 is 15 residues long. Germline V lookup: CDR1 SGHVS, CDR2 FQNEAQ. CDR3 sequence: CASSSYAPGNTEAFF. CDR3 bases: TGTGCCAGCAGCTCCTATGCCCCGGGGAACACTGAAGCTTTCTTT.

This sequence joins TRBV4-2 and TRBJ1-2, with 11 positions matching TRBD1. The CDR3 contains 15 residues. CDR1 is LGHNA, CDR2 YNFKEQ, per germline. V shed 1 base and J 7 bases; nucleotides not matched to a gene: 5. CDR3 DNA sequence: TGTGCCAGCAGCCAAGGGACAGGGGGCGTGGGTGGCTACACCTTC. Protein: CASSQGTGGVGGYTF.

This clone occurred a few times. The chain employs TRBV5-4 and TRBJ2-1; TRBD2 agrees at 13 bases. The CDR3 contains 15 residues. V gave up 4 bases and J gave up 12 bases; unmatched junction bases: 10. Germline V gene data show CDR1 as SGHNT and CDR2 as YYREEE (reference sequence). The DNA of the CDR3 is TGTGCCAGCAGCCTTGGGACTAGCGGGGTCTTTAGGCAGTTCTTC. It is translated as CASSLGTSGVFRQFF.

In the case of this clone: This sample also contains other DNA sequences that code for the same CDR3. In DNA, the CDR3 is TGTGCCAGCAGTTTACGGGACTATGGCTACACCTTC. This encodes CASSLRDYGYTF. V usage is TRBV28 and J usage is TRBJ1-2, with D unresolved. Trimming took off 2 bases at V and 3 bases at J, with 4 bases between the two ends. The CDR3 has 12 residues. The germline gives CDR1 MDHEN, CDR2 SYDVKM.

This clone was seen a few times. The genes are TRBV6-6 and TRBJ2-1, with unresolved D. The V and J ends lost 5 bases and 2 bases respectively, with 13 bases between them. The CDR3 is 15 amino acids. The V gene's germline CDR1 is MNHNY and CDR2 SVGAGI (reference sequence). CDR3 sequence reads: CASSTSMPAYNEQFF. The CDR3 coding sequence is TGTGCCAGCAGTACATCGATGCCCGCCTACAATGAGCAGTTCTTC.

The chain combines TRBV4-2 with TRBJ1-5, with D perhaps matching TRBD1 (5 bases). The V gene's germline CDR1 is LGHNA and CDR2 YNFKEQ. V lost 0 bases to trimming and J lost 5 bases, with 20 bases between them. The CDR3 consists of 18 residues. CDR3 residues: CASSQDSAIGHSYQPQHF. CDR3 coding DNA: TGTGCCAGCAGCCAAGATTCGGCTATCGGACACTCCTATCAGCCCCAGCATTTT.

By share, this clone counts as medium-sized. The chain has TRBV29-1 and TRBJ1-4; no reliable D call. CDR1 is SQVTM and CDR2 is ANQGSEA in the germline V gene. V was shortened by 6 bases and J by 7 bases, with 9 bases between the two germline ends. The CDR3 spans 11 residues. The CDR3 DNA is TGCAGCGTCCCCCTTCTTGAAAAACTGTTTTTT. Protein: CSVPLLEKLFF.

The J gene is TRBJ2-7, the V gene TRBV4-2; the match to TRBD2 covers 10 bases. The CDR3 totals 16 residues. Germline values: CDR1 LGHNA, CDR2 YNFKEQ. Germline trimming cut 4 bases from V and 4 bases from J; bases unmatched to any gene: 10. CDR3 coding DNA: TGTGCCAGCAGCCCGAGGCCGGGACTAGCGAGATACGAGCAGTACTTC. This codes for CASSPRPGLARYEQYF.

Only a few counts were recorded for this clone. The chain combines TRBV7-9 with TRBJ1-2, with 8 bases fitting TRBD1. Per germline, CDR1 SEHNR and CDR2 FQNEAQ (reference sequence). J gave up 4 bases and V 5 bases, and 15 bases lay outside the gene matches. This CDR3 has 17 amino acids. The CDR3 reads CASSPFQAGGSSYGYTF. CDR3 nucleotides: TGTGCCAGCAGCCCATTTCAGGCAGGGGGCTCTTCCTATGGCTACACCTTC.

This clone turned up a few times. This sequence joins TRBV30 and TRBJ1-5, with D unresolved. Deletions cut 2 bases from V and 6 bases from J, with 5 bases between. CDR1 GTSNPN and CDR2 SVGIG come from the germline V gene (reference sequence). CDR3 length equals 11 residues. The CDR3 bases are TGTGCCTGGAGTTCAGGTCAGCCCCAGCATTTT. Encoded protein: CAWSSGQPQHF.

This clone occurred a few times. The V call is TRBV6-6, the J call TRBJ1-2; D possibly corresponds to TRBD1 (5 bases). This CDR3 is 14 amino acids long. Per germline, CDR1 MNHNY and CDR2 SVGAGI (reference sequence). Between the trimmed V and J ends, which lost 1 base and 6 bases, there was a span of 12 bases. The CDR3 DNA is TGTGCCAGCAGTTACTACGGCAGGGAGGATGGCTACACCTTC. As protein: CASSYYGREDGYTF.